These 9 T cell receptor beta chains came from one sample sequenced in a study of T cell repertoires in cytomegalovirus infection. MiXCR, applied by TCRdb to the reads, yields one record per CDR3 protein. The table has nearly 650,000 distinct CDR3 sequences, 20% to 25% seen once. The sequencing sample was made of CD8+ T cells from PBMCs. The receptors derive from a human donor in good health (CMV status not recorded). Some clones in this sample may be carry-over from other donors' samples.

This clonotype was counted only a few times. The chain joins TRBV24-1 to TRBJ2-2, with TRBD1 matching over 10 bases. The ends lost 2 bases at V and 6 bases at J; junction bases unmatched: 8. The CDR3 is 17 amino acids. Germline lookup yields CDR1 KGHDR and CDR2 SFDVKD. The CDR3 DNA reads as TGTGCCACCAGTGATTGGGGACAGGGGTCAGGCGCCGGGGAGCTGTTTTTT. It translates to CATSDWGQGSGAGELFF.

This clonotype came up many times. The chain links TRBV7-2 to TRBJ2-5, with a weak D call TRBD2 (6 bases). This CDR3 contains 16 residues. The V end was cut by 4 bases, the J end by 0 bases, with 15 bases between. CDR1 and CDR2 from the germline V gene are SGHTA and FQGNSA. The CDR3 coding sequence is TGTGCCAGCAGCTACCGGGGAGGCCAGTACCAAGAGACCCAGTACTTC. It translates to CASSYRGGQYQETQYF.

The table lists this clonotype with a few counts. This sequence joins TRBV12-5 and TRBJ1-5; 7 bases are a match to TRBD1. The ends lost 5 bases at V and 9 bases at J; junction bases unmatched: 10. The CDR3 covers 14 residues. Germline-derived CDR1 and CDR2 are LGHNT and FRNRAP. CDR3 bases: TGTGCTAGTGGTCTAGGACAGGACCGGTGGCCCCAGCATTTT. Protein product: CASGLGQDRWPQHF.

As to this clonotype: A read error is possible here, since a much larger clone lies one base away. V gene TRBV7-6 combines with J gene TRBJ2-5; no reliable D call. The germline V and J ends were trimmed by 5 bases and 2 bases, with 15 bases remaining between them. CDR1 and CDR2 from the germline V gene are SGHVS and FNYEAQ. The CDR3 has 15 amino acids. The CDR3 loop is CASSRPWTYQETQYF. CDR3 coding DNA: TGTGCCAGCAGCCGACCCTGGACCTATCAAGAGACCCAGTACTTC.

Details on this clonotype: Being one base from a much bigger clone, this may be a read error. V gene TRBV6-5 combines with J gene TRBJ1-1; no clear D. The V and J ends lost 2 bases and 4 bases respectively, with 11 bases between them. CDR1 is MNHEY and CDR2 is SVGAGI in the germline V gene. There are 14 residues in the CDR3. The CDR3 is CASSYDTDSTEAFF. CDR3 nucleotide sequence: TGTGCCAGCAGTTACGATACAGATTCCACTGAAGCTTTCTTT.

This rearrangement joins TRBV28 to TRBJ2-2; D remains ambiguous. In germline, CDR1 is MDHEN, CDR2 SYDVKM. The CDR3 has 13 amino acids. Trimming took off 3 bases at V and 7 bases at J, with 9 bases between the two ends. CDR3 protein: CASSFLHGGELFF. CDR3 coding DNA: TGTGCCAGCAGTTTCCTTCATGGCGGGGAGCTGTTTTTT. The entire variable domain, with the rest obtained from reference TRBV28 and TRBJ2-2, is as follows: DVKVTQSSRYLVKRTGEKVFLECVQDMDHENMFWYRQDPGLGLRLIYFSYDVKMKEKGDIPEGYSVSREKKERFSLILESASTNQTSMYLCASSFLHGGELFFGEGSRLTVL.

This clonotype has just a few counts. The CDR3 DNA reads TGTGCCAGCAGCTTAGCGGGCACCTACACCGGGGAGCTGTTTTTT. Its protein product is CASSLAGTYTGELFF. The J gene is TRBJ2-2, the V gene TRBV7-3; weak D call: TRBD2 (5 bases). With 2 bases removed from V and 3 bases from J, the gap between germline ends came to 10 bases. This CDR3 has 15 amino acids. Germline V gene data show CDR1 as SGHTA and CDR2 as FQGTGA. Full variable domain (remainder filled in from reference TRBV7-3 and TRBJ2-2): GAGVSQTPSNKVTEKGKYVELRCDPISGHTALYWYRQSLGQGPEFLIYFQGTGAADDSGLPNDRFFAVRPEGSVSTLKIQRTERGDSAVYLCASSLAGTYTGELFFGEGSRLTVL.

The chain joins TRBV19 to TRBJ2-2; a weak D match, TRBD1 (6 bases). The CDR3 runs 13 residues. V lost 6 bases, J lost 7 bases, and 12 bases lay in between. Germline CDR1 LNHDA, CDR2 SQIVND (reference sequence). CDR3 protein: CASRAGTYGELFF. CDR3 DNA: TGTGCCAGTAGAGCCGGGACATACGGGGAGCTGTTTTTT.

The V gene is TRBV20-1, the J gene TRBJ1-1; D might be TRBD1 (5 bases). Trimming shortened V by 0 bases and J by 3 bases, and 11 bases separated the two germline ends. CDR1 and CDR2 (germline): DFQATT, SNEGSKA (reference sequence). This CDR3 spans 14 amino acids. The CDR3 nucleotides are TGCAGTGCTAGAGAAGGCAGGGTGTACACTGAAGCTTTCTTT. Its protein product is CSAREGRVYTEAFF.